The rows below give T cell receptor beta chains drawn from one sample of a study of blood T cells in healthy people across ages. TCRdb fed the 5' RACE reads into MiXCR, producing one record per CDR3 protein. The sample lists over 1,500,000 distinct CDR3 sequences; 35% to 50% were seen once. Input material: blood. Receptors were obtained from a human donor in good health. Each CDR3 is given with its conserved first and last residue. A D gene is named only where the DNA matches it firmly. Part of the rows lack a size; the others show once, few, many or a class for expanded clones.

abundance	d_gene	v_gene	j_gene	CDR3aa	CDR3nt
NA	NA	TRBV4-3	TRBJ1-2	CASSQVATKGRYNYGYTF	TGCGCCAGCAGCCAAGTAGCGACGAAGGGAAGATATAACTATGGCTACACCTTC
NA	TRBD1	TRBV7-8	TRBJ2-6	CASSRGTVRRSGANVLTF	TGTGCCAGCAGCCGAGGGACAGTGCGACGCTCTGGGGCCAACGTCCTGACTTTC
few	TRBD2	TRBV3-1	TRBJ2-1	CASSQDVISGGEGEQFF	TGTGCCAGCAGCCAAGATGTAATAAGCGGGGGGGAGGGTGAGCAGTTCTTC
few	TRBD2	TRBV20-1	TRBJ2-3	CSARTSGHDTQYF	TGCAGTGCCCGGACTAGCGGACATGATACGCAGTATTTT
NA	NA	TRBV7-2	TRBJ2-4	CASSLRASDRQEQYF	TGTGCCAGCAGCTTAAGGGCCTCCGATCGTCAGGAGCAGTACTTC
few	NA	TRBV20-1	TRBJ1-1	CSVRQASWLAEAFF	TGCAGCGTTAGACAGGCGTCTTGGTTGGCTGAAGCTTTCTTT
NA	NA	TRBV7-9	TRBJ1-5	CASSLDGLPQHF	TGTGCCAGCAGCTTAGATGGTTTACCTCAGCATTTT
NA	NA	TRBV19	TRBJ2-6	CASSTGQRNVLTF	TGTGCCAGTAGTACCGGGCAGCGCAACGTCCTGACTTTC
NA	NA	TRBV4-2	TRBJ1-5	CASSQSRVGDQPQHF	TGTGCCAGCAGCCAATCCAGGGTAGGGGATCAGCCCCAGCATTTT
once	TRBD2	TRBV15	TRBJ2-3	CATSRSRGEGTDTQYF	TGTGCCACCAGCAGATCGCGGGGGGAGGGCACAGATACGCAGTATTTT
few	TRBD2	TRBV5-1	TRBJ2-5	CASGPSAGGDETQYF	TGCGCCAGCGGCCCCTCAGCGGGGGGAGACGAGACCCAGTACTTC
NA	NA	TRBV19	TRBJ2-7	CASSITSNLEQYF	TGTGCCAGTAGTATTACGAGTAATCTCGAGCAGTACTTC
few	TRBD1	TRBV5-1	TRBJ2-5	CASSSRDRGLREQYF	TGCGCCAGCAGCTCCCGGGACAGGGGGCTAAGAGAGCAGTACTTC
NA	TRBD1	TRBV13	TRBJ2-3	CASSLETGWGTDTQYF	TGTGCCAGCAGCTTAGAGACAGGGTGGGGCACAGATACGCAGTATTTT
NA	TRBD1	TRBV14	TRBJ2-1	CASSQDLDRGLSNEQFF	TGTGCCAGCAGCCAAGATCTGGACAGGGGGCTAAGCAATGAGCAGTTCTTC
NA	NA	TRBV20-1	TRBJ1-2	CSATPGPQRGYTF	TGCAGTGCAACGCCGGGACCCCAGAGGGGCTACACCTTC
NA	TRBD2	TRBV20-1	TRBJ2-1	CSAQPGTSGEETQFF	TGCAGTGCTCAGCCGGGGACTAGCGGGGAAGAGACCCAGTTCTTC